Described below is a single T cell receptor beta chain sequence and its context. The target antigen is unknown. This entry is derived from a study of Ad26.COV2.S vaccination and SARS-CoV-2 variants. Treatment of the sample: 15 to 20 received Ad26.COV2.S at low or high dose, single or two shots; roughly 5 received placebo; per-sample allocation not given. The study sampled participants on day 63 after the first vaccine or placebo injection. Boston provided a donor who was an adult aged 18-55 years. Profiling relied on immunoSEQ multiplex PCR, and the TCRdb table lists in-frame clones only, not all of them. The sample has more than 350,000 clones, approximately 90% seen once. Findings of the study overall: Non-spike TCR breadth was similar in vaccine and placebo recipients.

Here the sequenced sample was peripheral blood, taken in a trial of Ad26.COV2.S vaccine versus placebo. The receptor was isolated from a person between 18 and 65 years old who received the Ad26.COV2.S COVID-19 vaccine or a placebo.

CDR3 amino acids: CASSLMRGRDYGYTF. The CDR3 nucleotides read TGTGCCAGCAGCTTGATGAGGGGCCGGGATTATGGCTACACCTTC. The chain combines TRBV5-5 with TRBJ1-2, with a weak D call TRBD1 (5 bases). The CDR3 length is 15 residues. Between the trimmed V and J ends, which lost 1 base and 5 bases, there was a span of 15 bases. Germline assignment: CDR1 SGHKS and CDR2 YYEKEE (reference sequence).